A selection of T cell receptor beta chains follows, all from one sample in a study of CD8 T cells in Susac syndrome. MiXCR, applied by TCRdb to the immunoSEQ multiplex PCR reads, yields one record per CDR3 protein. The table has approximately 230,000 distinct CDR3 sequences, around 93% seen once. The sequencing input was CD4+ T cells from PBMCs. These receptors were taken from a human donor with multiple sclerosis. Both conserved end residues are part of each CDR3.

v_call: TRBV6-1
j_call: TRBJ1-5
cdr3_aa: CATTGREVQPQHF

v_call: TRBV30
j_call: TRBJ2-3
cdr3_aa: CAWSVGTGNTDTQYF

v_call: TRBV6-1
j_call: TRBJ2-1
cdr3_aa: CASRGQRTSGGNNEQFF

v_call: TRBV3-1
j_call: TRBJ1-5
cdr3_aa: CASSFSRQPYQPQHF

v_call: TRBV9
j_call: TRBJ2-5
cdr3_aa: CASSATSGRETQYF

v_call: TRBV12-3/TRBV12-4
j_call: TRBJ2-5
cdr3_aa: CASSYRLAGLETQYF

v_call: TRBV27
j_call: TRBJ2-5
cdr3_aa: CASSRGETQYF

v_call: TRBV5-1
j_call: TRBJ2-3
cdr3_aa: CASSFDLTQYF

v_call: TRBV20-1
j_call: TRBJ2-1
cdr3_aa: CSARPLAGGHNEQFF

v_call: TRBV15
j_call: TRBJ1-6
cdr3_aa: CATSREPGQGISPLHF

v_call: TRBV3-1
j_call: TRBJ2-3
cdr3_aa: CASSQDHSGRVSDTQYF

v_call: TRBV6-2/TRBV6-3
j_call: TRBJ2-5
cdr3_aa: CASSYPPTWRGASETQYF

v_call: TRBV9
j_call: TRBJ1-6
cdr3_aa: CASAGGGRGNSPLHF

v_call: TRBV20-1
j_call: TRBJ2-5
cdr3_aa: CSASVLAGETQYF

v_call: TRBV29-1
j_call: TRBJ1-5
cdr3_aa: CSVDRSGVNQPQHF

v_call: TRBV20-1
j_call: TRBJ1-5
cdr3_aa: CSAVSGDNQPQHF

v_call: TRBV30
j_call: TRBJ2-7
cdr3_aa: CAWSSDWTYEQYF

v_call: TRBV3-1
j_call: TRBJ1-1
cdr3_aa: CASSQGFTVSLAFF

v_call: TRBV2
j_call: TRBJ1-1
cdr3_aa: CASSRDRGVNTEAFF

v_call: TRBV24-1
j_call: TRBJ2-2
cdr3_aa: CATSDFTSGQFTGELFF

v_call: TRBV7-7
j_call: TRBJ2-3
cdr3_aa: CASSSRRLAGVADTQYF

v_call: TRBV11-2
j_call: TRBJ2-1
cdr3_aa: CASSLAHWGNEQFF

v_call: TRBV12-3/TRBV12-4
j_call: TRBJ2-5
cdr3_aa: CASSFSPEGSETQYF

v_call: TRBV2
j_call: TRBJ1-4
cdr3_aa: CASSDRTTNEKLFF

v_call: TRBV6-2/TRBV6-3
j_call: TRBJ1-2
cdr3_aa: CASSSTRRWDRSNYGYTF

v_call: TRBV6-5
j_call: TRBJ1-2
cdr3_aa: CASSFLTGQGNYGYTF

v_call: TRBV5-4
j_call: TRBJ2-7
cdr3_aa: CASSRGDGAYEQYF

v_call: TRBV12-3/TRBV12-4
j_call: TRBJ2-2
cdr3_aa: CASSPLAGGPGTGELFF

v_call: TRBV7-2
j_call: TRBJ2-5
cdr3_aa: CASSLETDGNF

v_call: TRBV3-1
j_call: TRBJ1-2
cdr3_aa: CASSQDSAGARGYTF

v_call: TRBV9
j_call: TRBJ2-1
cdr3_aa: CASSEGDRFNEQFF

v_call: TRBV29-1
j_call: TRBJ1-2
cdr3_aa: CSVESEFNYGYTF

v_call: TRBV10-3
j_call: TRBJ1-2
cdr3_aa: CAISSFGTYGYTF

v_call: TRBV19
j_call: TRBJ1-2
cdr3_aa: CASTPPGQGAYGYTF

v_call: TRBV12-3/TRBV12-4
j_call: TRBJ1-3
cdr3_aa: CASSPDRVKNTIYF

v_call: TRBV19
j_call: TRBJ1-2
cdr3_aa: CASSRDRDYGYTF

v_call: TRBV20-1
j_call: TRBJ2-3
cdr3_aa: CSAINPGQQTDTQYF

v_call: TRBV7-3
j_call: TRBJ2-1
cdr3_aa: CASSLVGRDEQFF

v_call: TRBV5-4
j_call: TRBJ1-1
cdr3_aa: CASSSGAGVTEAFF

v_call: TRBV18
j_call: TRBJ2-1
cdr3_aa: CASSPLETGGFNEQFF

v_call: TRBV6-6
j_call: TRBJ1-1
cdr3_aa: CASRGPGGGTEAFF

v_call: TRBV28
j_call: TRBJ2-2
cdr3_aa: CASSFPSGTGPTGELFF

v_call: TRBV18
j_call: TRBJ2-2
cdr3_aa: CASSPWTEATGELFF

v_call: TRBV24-1
j_call: TRBJ1-2
cdr3_aa: CATSGVEGYGYTF

v_call: TRBV20-1
j_call: TRBJ1-1
cdr3_aa: CSARPNMNTEAFF

v_call: TRBV11-2
j_call: TRBJ2-3
cdr3_aa: CASSIGGATDTQYF

v_call: TRBV29-1
j_call: TRBJ2-1
cdr3_aa: CSVASSYNEQFF

v_call: TRBV20-1
j_call: TRBJ1-5
cdr3_aa: CSATTTGGSTQHF

v_call: TRBV12-3/TRBV12-4
j_call: TRBJ2-5
cdr3_aa: CASSLTGEETQYF

v_call: TRBV5-1
j_call: TRBJ2-2
cdr3_aa: CASNMGQGTGELFF

v_call: TRBV29-1
j_call: TRBJ2-2
cdr3_aa: CSGRRQTNTGELFF

v_call: TRBV11-2
j_call: TRBJ2-7
cdr3_aa: CASSSRDRDNPYEQYF

v_call: TRBV19
j_call: TRBJ2-2
cdr3_aa: CASSMASGNVAGELFF

v_call: TRBV24-1
j_call: TRBJ1-1
cdr3_aa: CATSEKVHTEAFF

v_call: TRBV19
j_call: TRBJ2-3
cdr3_aa: CASSPRGDGAYF

v_call: TRBV5-1
j_call: TRBJ2-1
cdr3_aa: CASSSIVVAGGYNEQFF

v_call: TRBV9
j_call: TRBJ1-2
cdr3_aa: CASSKGAGNYGYTF

v_call: TRBV12-3/TRBV12-4
j_call: TRBJ1-5
cdr3_aa: CASSFETGVEGNQPQHF

v_call: TRBV7-9
j_call: TRBJ2-1
cdr3_aa: CASSPGYEQFF

v_call: TRBV6-6
j_call: TRBJ2-7
cdr3_aa: CASSYVDISYEQYF